Given below is one T cell receptor beta chain in context. This clonotype is characterized as large (0.1 to 1%). The antigen it binds to is not known. The record has no base qualities; no much larger clone is one base away. This entry is derived from a study of liver allograft versus peripheral blood T cells (dated by TCRdb to 2020 to 2021). A note on the overall study: In liver transplant recipients, the study looked at T cell receptor repertoires in the peripheral blood and set them against the repertoires found within the transplanted livers. Findings and caveats that apply to the study as a whole: The T cell receptor repertoires within liver allografts were reported to be different from the T cell receptor repertoires detected in peripheral blood.

TCRdb lists the instrument as Illumina MiSeq. TCRdb applied fastp at Q25 and MiXCR to the public reads, then kept only in-frame beta chains. Each record represents a unique CDR3 protein, reported with the most common genes and DNA among its rows. The sample table holds about 2,600 distinct CDR3 sequences, of which approximately 19% were seen once. Of the sample, about a third is held by the ten largest clones. This clonotype was sampled from a human patient who had a liver transplant. Some T cells may originate with the graft donor following a transplant.

The DNA is TGCAGCGTTGAAGATAACCTGAGGGCTTTCTTT. This sequence encodes CSVEDNLRAFF. The receptor chain draws on TRBV29-1 and TRBJ1-1; there is no confident call for the D gene. Sequences SQVTM (CDR1) and ANQGSEA (CDR2) are obtained from the germline V gene. The CDR3 covers 11 residues, taking in both the cysteine and the phenylalanine. Kept here is only the CDR3 DNA, which spans 33 bases and is read in frame from base 1. Trimming removed 0 bases from V and 11 bases from J, leaving 10 bases between the germline ends.